This is a list of T cell receptor beta chains from one sample in a study of T cell repertoires in cytomegalovirus infection. TCRdb re-derived calls from the reads in MiXCR, one entry per CDR3 protein. The table records about 740,000 distinct CDR3 sequences, roughly a third of them present only once. The sample was PBMCs. The receptors were gathered from a human donor in good health (CMV status not recorded). Some clones in this sample may be carry-over from other donors' samples. Both conserved end residues are part of each CDR3. Each record gives: clone size, J gene, D gene, V gene, CDR3 protein, CDR3 DNA. D genes are given only for firm matches. The size entry is marked missing in some rows and otherwise reads once, few, many or a size class.

abundance: .
j_gene: TRBJ2-1
d_gene: TRBD2
v_gene: TRBV12-3/TRBV12-4
CDR3aa: CVSSSRGLASSYNEQFF
CDR3nt: TGTGTCAGCAGTTCACGGGGACTAGCGAGCTCCTACAATGAGCAGTTCTTC

abundance: .
j_gene: TRBJ1-4
d_gene: .
v_gene: TRBV20-1
CDR3aa: CSARDRYGGEKLFF
CDR3nt: TGCAGTGCTAGAGATCGTTATGGGGGTGAAAAACTGTTTTTT

abundance: .
j_gene: TRBJ1-2
d_gene: .
v_gene: TRBV12-3/TRBV12-4
CDR3aa: CASNQRTHWDGYTF
CDR3nt: TGTGCCAGCAACCAACGGACGCATTGGGATGGCTACACCTTC

abundance: .
j_gene: TRBJ1-2
d_gene: .
v_gene: TRBV7-4
CDR3aa: CASSLDSELYGYTF
CDR3nt: TGTGCCAGCAGCTTGGATTCGGAGCTCTATGGCTACACCTTC

abundance: many
j_gene: TRBJ1-4
d_gene: .
v_gene: TRBV7-8
CDR3aa: CASSLRPVGLTNEKLFF
CDR3nt: TGTGCCAGCAGCTTAAGGCCAGTAGGGTTAACTAATGAAAAACTGTTTTTT

abundance: .
j_gene: TRBJ2-7
d_gene: .
v_gene: TRBV2
CDR3aa: CASIGRPKEQYF
CDR3nt: TGTGCCAGCATTGGAAGGCCAAAAGAGCAGTACTTC

abundance: few
j_gene: TRBJ1-3
d_gene: TRBD1
v_gene: TRBV19
CDR3aa: CASSMTGLSGNTIYF
CDR3nt: TGTGCCAGTAGCATGACAGGGCTCTCTGGAAACACCATATATTTT

abundance: many
j_gene: TRBJ2-5
d_gene: .
v_gene: TRBV28
CDR3aa: CASNRPGPGQETQYF
CDR3nt: TGTGCCAGCAACCGACCGGGCCCCGGGCAGGAGACCCAGTACTTC

abundance: few
j_gene: TRBJ1-1
d_gene: .
v_gene: TRBV6-6
CDR3aa: CASRNAGVNTEAFF
CDR3nt: TGTGCCAGCAGGAATGCGGGTGTGAACACTGAAGCTTTCTTT

abundance: .
j_gene: TRBJ2-7
d_gene: .
v_gene: TRBV27
CDR3aa: CASSRNREWEQYF
CDR3nt: TGTGCCAGCAGTCGTAACAGGGAGTGGGAGCAGTACTTC

abundance: .
j_gene: TRBJ2-1
d_gene: .
v_gene: TRBV15
CDR3aa: CATSRDRVNEQFF
CDR3nt: TGTGCCACCAGCAGAGATAGGGTGAATGAGCAGTTCTTC

abundance: .
j_gene: TRBJ2-5
d_gene: TRBD1
v_gene: TRBV5-1
CDR3aa: CASSSGPGTGQETQYF
CDR3nt: TGCGCCAGCAGCTCGGGTCCCGGGACAGGCCAGGAGACCCAGTACTTC

abundance: few
j_gene: TRBJ2-5
d_gene: .
v_gene: TRBV5-1
CDR3aa: CASSRDGERTQYF
CDR3nt: TGCGCCAGCAGCAGGGACGGGGAGCGGACCCAGTACTTC

abundance: few
j_gene: TRBJ2-3
d_gene: .
v_gene: TRBV28
CDR3aa: CASSPINVAPSTDTQYF
CDR3nt: TGTGCCAGCAGCCCCATTAACGTAGCTCCGAGCACAGATACGCAGTATTTT

abundance: few
j_gene: TRBJ1-6
d_gene: .
v_gene: TRBV28
CDR3aa: CASREGSFHNSPLHF
CDR3nt: TGTGCCAGCAGGGAAGGGTCGTTTCATAATTCACCCCTCCACTTT

abundance: .
j_gene: TRBJ2-7
d_gene: TRBD2
v_gene: TRBV5-6
CDR3aa: CASSLAGGGSFSYEQYF
CDR3nt: TGTGCCAGCAGCTTGGCGGGCGGGGGGAGCTTCTCCTACGAGCAGTACTTC

abundance: .
j_gene: TRBJ2-7
d_gene: TRBD2
v_gene: TRBV20-1
CDR3aa: CSASPSGTYEQYF
CDR3nt: TGCAGTGCTAGTCCTAGCGGGACCTACGAGCAGTACTTC

abundance: few
j_gene: TRBJ2-7
d_gene: .
v_gene: TRBV11-1
CDR3aa: CASSLVSENEQYF
CDR3nt: TGTGCCAGCAGCTTAGTCAGTGAGAACGAGCAGTACTTC

abundance: .
j_gene: TRBJ1-1
d_gene: .
v_gene: TRBV20-1
CDR3aa: CSARPGTGLRTEAFF
CDR3nt: TGCAGTGCCCGACCTGGGACGGGGCTTAGGACTGAAGCTTTCTTT

abundance: .
j_gene: TRBJ1-2
d_gene: TRBD1
v_gene: TRBV28
CDR3aa: CASSLTTGELHGYTF
CDR3nt: TGTGCCAGCAGTTTGACGACAGGGGAATTGCATGGCTACACCTTC

abundance: .
j_gene: TRBJ2-5
d_gene: .
v_gene: TRBV20-1
CDR3aa: CSATRTVQETQYF
CDR3nt: TGCAGTGCTACCCGGACAGTACAAGAGACCCAGTACTTC

abundance: many
j_gene: TRBJ2-3
d_gene: .
v_gene: TRBV6-6
CDR3aa: CASSTTRVSLQHSTDTQYF
CDR3nt: TGTGCCAGCAGTACGACCAGGGTTTCCCTCCAACATAGCACAGATACGCAGTATTTT

abundance: .
j_gene: TRBJ2-3
d_gene: .
v_gene: TRBV27
CDR3aa: CASRVLGADTQYF
CDR3nt: TGTGCCAGCAGAGTATTAGGAGCAGATACGCAGTATTTT

abundance: few
j_gene: TRBJ2-2
d_gene: .
v_gene: TRBV7-6
CDR3aa: CASSPTSFQATGELFF
CDR3nt: TGTGCCAGCAGCCCTACAAGCTTCCAGGCAACCGGGGAGCTGTTTTTT

abundance: .
j_gene: TRBJ2-7
d_gene: TRBD2
v_gene: TRBV7-9
CDR3aa: CASSSAGTSAYEQYF
CDR3nt: TGTGCCAGCAGCTCTGCCGGGACTAGCGCCTACGAGCAGTACTTC

abundance: once
j_gene: TRBJ1-6
d_gene: .
v_gene: TRBV4-2
CDR3aa: CASSQEDRRNSPLHF
CDR3nt: TGTGCCAGCAGCCAAGAGGACAGACGCAATTCACCCCTCCACTTT

abundance: .
j_gene: TRBJ1-5
d_gene: .
v_gene: TRBV2
CDR3aa: CASGLARGTNQPQHF
CDR3nt: TGTGCCAGCGGTTTAGCAAGGGGGACAAATCAGCCCCAGCATTTT

abundance: .
j_gene: TRBJ2-7
d_gene: TRBD1
v_gene: TRBV4-1
CDR3aa: CASSQGTGRALEQYF
CDR3nt: TGCGCCAGCAGCCAAGGGACAGGGAGAGCACTCGAGCAGTACTTC

abundance: once
j_gene: TRBJ1-1
d_gene: TRBD1
v_gene: TRBV4-1
CDR3aa: CASSPRDRGVTDTDAFF
CDR3nt: TGCGCCAGCAGCCCCCGGGACAGGGGGGTGACGGACACTGACGCTTTCTTT

abundance: many
j_gene: TRBJ1-3
d_gene: .
v_gene: TRBV7-9
CDR3aa: CASTRSLSGNTIYF
CDR3nt: TGTGCCAGCACCCGATCTCTCTCTGGAAACACCATATATTTT

abundance: .
j_gene: TRBJ1-1
d_gene: TRBD1
v_gene: TRBV14
CDR3aa: CASSRNRGTGLDEGEAFF
CDR3nt: TGTGCCAGCAGCCGGAACCGCGGGACAGGGCTTGATGAAGGTGAAGCTTTCTTT

abundance: .
j_gene: TRBJ2-5
d_gene: .
v_gene: TRBV12-3/TRBV12-4
CDR3aa: CASSPTSSETQYF
CDR3nt: TGTGCCAGCAGTCCCACTAGTTCGGAGACCCAGTACTTC

abundance: .
j_gene: TRBJ2-7
d_gene: .
v_gene: TRBV5-1
CDR3aa: CASSPRTDPYEQYF
CDR3nt: TGCGCCAGCAGCCCCCGGACAGACCCCTACGAGCAGTACTTC

abundance: .
j_gene: TRBJ2-5
d_gene: TRBD1
v_gene: TRBV2
CDR3aa: CASRPGTGFETQYF
CDR3nt: TGTGCCAGCAGGCCCGGGACAGGGTTTGAGACCCAGTACTTC

abundance: .
j_gene: TRBJ1-6
d_gene: .
v_gene: TRBV20-1
CDR3aa: CSAPDRWSNSPLHF
CDR3nt: TGCAGTGCTCCTGACAGGTGGAGTAATTCACCCCTCCACTTT

abundance: .
j_gene: TRBJ2-1
d_gene: .
v_gene: TRBV5-6
CDR3aa: CASSLEVNEHFF
CDR3nt: TGTGCCAGCAGCTTGGAAGTAAATGAGCATTTCTTC

abundance: few
j_gene: TRBJ2-1
d_gene: .
v_gene: TRBV7-8
CDR3aa: CASSLVEGPGYNEQFF
CDR3nt: TGTGCCAGCAGCTTAGTCGAGGGGCCGGGTTACAATGAGCAGTTCTTC

abundance: .
j_gene: TRBJ1-4
d_gene: .
v_gene: TRBV5-8
CDR3aa: CASSFGGRLFF
CDR3nt: TGTGCCAGCAGCTTCGGGGGACGCTTGTTTTTT

abundance: .
j_gene: TRBJ1-3
d_gene: TRBD1
v_gene: TRBV29-1
CDR3aa: CSVGTGSNTIYF
CDR3nt: TGCAGCGTCGGGACAGGGAGCAACACCATATATTTT

abundance: .
j_gene: TRBJ1-4
d_gene: .
v_gene: TRBV28
CDR3aa: CASSSGSRGAEKLFF
CDR3nt: TGTGCCAGCAGTTCGGGAAGTAGGGGTGCTGAAAAACTGTTTTTT

abundance: .
j_gene: TRBJ2-7
d_gene: .
v_gene: TRBV7-2
CDR3aa: CASSRPGTHLKPHEQYF
CDR3nt: TGTGCCAGCAGTAGACCAGGGACTCACCTAAAACCCCACGAGCAGTACTTC

abundance: few
j_gene: TRBJ2-7
d_gene: .
v_gene: TRBV5-5
CDR3aa: CASSLGHLEQYF
CDR3nt: TGTGCCAGCAGCTTGGGACACCTCGAGCAGTACTTC

abundance: .
j_gene: TRBJ2-1
d_gene: TRBD2
v_gene: TRBV20-1
CDR3aa: CSAGRLAGGVGNEQFF
CDR3nt: TGCAGTGCTGGGAGACTAGCGGGTGGGGTGGGCAATGAGCAGTTCTTC

abundance: few
j_gene: TRBJ1-1
d_gene: .
v_gene: TRBV6-6
CDR3aa: CASSLPFGQEAFF
CDR3nt: TGTGCCAGCAGTTTACCCTTCGGACAGGAAGCTTTCTTT

abundance: few
j_gene: TRBJ2-5
d_gene: TRBD2
v_gene: TRBV7-2
CDR3aa: CASSLGVAGGETQYF
CDR3nt: TGTGCCAGCAGCTTAGGTGTAGCGGGAGGAGAGACCCAGTACTTC

abundance: few
j_gene: TRBJ2-3
d_gene: .
v_gene: TRBV12-3/TRBV12-4
CDR3aa: CASSQAGQPRADTQYF
CDR3nt: TGTGCCAGCAGTCAAGCGGGACAGCCGCGCGCAGATACGCAGTATTTT